These 28 T cell receptor beta chains share one sample of origin, sequenced in a study of T cell changes during pregnancy in multiple sclerosis. Sequencing used immunoSEQ multiplex PCR; TCRdb keeps in-frame clones, though not all of them. The repertoire consists of about 23,000 clones, with roughly 87% occurring once and the leading ten covering less than 9.5%. The source material was CD8+ T cells from peripheral blood mononuclear cells, sampled after pregnancy. The receptors shown here come from a female donor with multiple sclerosis, enrolled in a pregnancy study.

CDR3 sequence: CASSLGGDPEAFF. DNA of the CDR3: TGTGCCAGCAGCTTAGGCGGGGACCCTGAAGCTTTCTTT. This chain connects TRBV7-2 to TRBJ1-1; the D gene is possibly TRBD1 (5 bases). The CDR3 covers 13 residues. V lost 1 base and J lost 6, with 9 bases in between. The V gene's germline CDR1 is SGHTA and CDR2 FQGNSA.

This rearrangement joins TRBV6-5 to TRBJ2-1; 7 bases are shared with TRBD2. The trim removed 6 bases at V and 6 bases at J, leaving 5 bases unmatched. Germline V gene lookup returns CDR1 MNHEY and CDR2 SVGAGI. The CDR3 runs to 13 residues. This chain's CDR3 is CASSPGGSNEQFF. The CDR3 coding sequence is TGTGCCAGCAGCCCGGGAGGCTCCAATGAGCAGTTCTTC.

This chain links TRBV19 with TRBJ2-4; 9 bases are a match to TRBD1. V was clipped by 3 bases and J by 8 bases; unmatched bases: 11. This CDR3 region has 16 residues. Germline assignment: CDR1 LNHDA and CDR2 SQIVND (reference sequence). The CDR3 DNA is TGTGCCAGTAGTATTGGACCGGGACAGGGTAGTGACATTCAGTACTTC. This sequence encodes CASSIGPGQGSDIQYF.

This clone was seen once. Other DNA sequences from this sample encode an identical CDR3 as well. V is TRBV6-4 and J is TRBJ2-3; tentatively, D is TRBD1 (5 bases). The V gene lost 0 bases and the J gene lost 0 bases, with 7 bases spanning the gap. There are 15 residues in the CDR3. Per germline, CDR1 MRHNA and CDR2 SNTAGT. The CDR3 region is CASSDSAGSTDTQYF. The CDR3 DNA follows: TGTGCCAGCAGTGACTCGGCAGGGAGCACAGATACGCAGTATTTT.

This clone was seen more than once but under ten times. The chain couples TRBV9 to TRBJ2-7; the D gene is possibly TRBD1 (5 bases). The V gene's germline CDR1 is SGDLS and CDR2 YYNGEE. The CDR3 spans 14 residues. V was pared by 0 bases and J by 4 bases, with 11 bases between. CDR3 nucleotides: TGTGCCAGCAGCGTAGGTTCCAGGGATTACGAGCAGTACTTC. Protein sequence: CASSVGSRDYEQYF. Full variable domain (remainder filled in from reference TRBV9 and TRBJ2-7): DSGVTQTPKHLITATGQRVTLRCSPRSGDLSVYWYQQSLDQGLQFLIQYYNGEERAKGNILERFSAQQFPDLHSELNLSSLELGDSALYFCASSVGSRDYEQYFGPGTRLTVT.

The gene calls are TRBV7-2 and TRBJ2-7; 14 nucleotides align to TRBD2. Germline trimming cut 5 bases from V and 4 bases from J; bases unmatched to any gene: 7. The CDR3 extends over 16 amino acids. CDR1 is SGHTA and CDR2 is FQGNSA in the germline V gene. DNA for the CDR3: TGTGCCAGCAGCCCGGGACTAGCGGGGGCTGAATACGAGCAGTACTTC. It is translated as CASSPGLAGAEYEQYF.

This clone was observed a handful of times. The chain joins TRBV5-1 to TRBJ1-1; 7 nucleotides align to TRBD1. Per the germline V gene, CDR1 is SGHRS and CDR2 is YFSETQ. Losses at the gene ends were 6 bases for V and 1 base for J; bases not matched to a gene: 6. The CDR3 loop spans 14 amino acids. Written as DNA, the CDR3 is TGCGCCAGCATCGAGGGACAGTCGAACACTGAAGCTTTCTTT. Translated, it gives CASIEGQSNTEAFF.

The CDR3 here is CASSVSLGRNTEAFF. In DNA form, the CDR3 reads TGTGCCAGCAGCGTCTCTTTGGGGCGGAACACTGAAGCTTTCTTT. The V call is TRBV13, the J call TRBJ1-1; possible D gene TRBD1, 5 bases. V gave up 5 bases and J gave up 1 base, with 14 bases separating them. In germline, CDR1 is PRHDT, CDR2 FYEKMQ (reference sequence). This CDR3 is 15 amino acids long.

The chain is built from TRBV7-2 and TRBJ1-2; D possibly corresponds to TRBD1 (5 bases). V lost 5 bases and J lost 6, with 19 bases in between. This CDR3 spans 15 amino acids. The germline V gene encodes CDR1 SGHTA and CDR2 FQGNSA. This chain's CDR3 is CASSLLGTALDGYTF. In nucleotides, the CDR3 is TGTGCCAGCAGCCTCCTTGGGACTGCCCTTGATGGCTACACCTTC. The full variable domain, its missing parts supplied by reference TRBV7-2 and TRBJ1-2, is GAGVSQSPSNKVTEKGKDVELRCDPISGHTALYWYRQSLGQGLEFLIYFQGNSAPDKSGLPSDRFSAERTGGSVSTLTIQRTQQEDSAVYLCASSLLGTALDGYTFGSGTRLTVV.

The chain has TRBV28 and TRBJ2-5; 14 bases line up with TRBD2. There are 16 residues in the CDR3. Germline-derived CDR1 and CDR2 are MDHEN and SYDVKM. After removal of 6 bases from V and 2 bases from J, the junction contained 5 bases not matched to a gene. CDR3 amino acids: CASSWTSGRTQETQYF. The CDR3 DNA is TGTGCCAGCAGCTGGACTAGCGGGAGGACACAAGAGACCCAGTACTTC.

V gene TRBV29-1 combines with J gene TRBJ2-1; D is perhaps TRBD2 (5 bases). The CDR3 has 14 residues. V lost 3 bases and J 5 bases, leaving 14 bases between the germline ends. CDR1 and CDR2 (germline): SQVTM, ANQGSEA. The CDR3 sequence is CSVEIRGVNNEQFF. DNA of the CDR3: TGCAGCGTTGAGATCCGGGGAGTCAACAATGAGCAGTTCTTC.

This chain joins TRBV7-2 and TRBJ2-1; tentatively, D is TRBD2 (6 bases). CDR1 and CDR2 from the germline V gene are SGHTA and FQGNSA. This CDR3 comprises 17 residues. Trimming cost V 5 bases and J 4 bases, with 21 bases left between them. The CDR3 protein is CASSPHLAPTPYNEQFF. As DNA, the CDR3 is TGTGCCAGCAGCCCACATCTAGCGCCAACCCCGTACAATGAGCAGTTCTTC. Filled out from reference TRBV7-2 and TRBJ2-1, the complete variable domain reads GAGVSQSPSNKVTEKGKDVELRCDPISGHTALYWYRQSLGQGLEFLIYFQGNSAPDKSGLPSDRFSAERTGGSVSTLTIQRTQQEDSAVYLCASSPHLAPTPYNEQFFGPGTRLTVL.

This clone was counted a single time. The chain joins TRBV9 to TRBJ2-1, with TRBD1 matching 10 bases. The CDR3 has 15 residues. The germline V gene has CDR1 SGDLS and CDR2 YYNGEE. The trim removed 4 bases at V and 8 bases at J, leaving 9 bases unmatched. CDR3 residues: CASSPRTGGDYEQFF. In nucleotides, the CDR3 is TGTGCCAGCAGCCCGCGGACAGGGGGGGATTATGAGCAGTTCTTC. The variable domain in full, completed from reference TRBV9 and TRBJ2-1, reads DSGVTQTPKHLITATGQRVTLRCSPRSGDLSVYWYQQSLDQGLQFLIQYYNGEERAKGNILERFSAQQFPDLHSELNLSSLELGDSALYFCASSPRTGGDYEQFFGPGTRLTVL.

This chain uses TRBV13 with TRBJ1-4; D is possibly TRBD1 (6 bases). V was clipped by 5 bases and J by 8 bases, with 15 bases between them. Germline V gives CDR1 PRHDT, CDR2 FYEKMQ (reference sequence). The CDR3 sequence is 14 residues long. DNA for the CDR3: TGTGCCAGCAGCACGAGGACAGTGGGGGAAAAACTGTTTTTT. Its protein product is CASSTRTVGEKLFF.

The J gene is TRBJ2-7, the V gene TRBV4-3; D is uncertain. V was cut by 1 base and J by 3 bases, with 7 bases left in between. Germline-derived CDR1 and CDR2 are LGHNA and YSLEER. The CDR3 has 13 amino acids. CDR3 in amino acids: CASSQAENYEQYF. In DNA form, the CDR3 reads TGCGCCAGCAGCCAAGCAGAAAACTACGAGCAGTACTTC.

The CDR3 DNA follows: TGTGCCAGCAGTTTAGTGGCGGGACTAGGCTACAATGAGCAGTTCTTC. It yields the protein CASSLVAGLGYNEQFF. The chain uses TRBV28 and TRBJ2-1, with 8 bases fitting TRBD2. The V and J ends lost 2 bases and 3 bases, in that order; junction bases with no gene match: 6. The CDR3 covers 16 residues. Germline V gene lookup returns CDR1 MDHEN and CDR2 SYDVKM.

The count of this clone is one. V is TRBV10-3 and J is TRBJ2-5, with 8 bases lining up with TRBD1. The ends lost 7 bases at V and 1 base at J; junction bases unmatched: 5. CDR1 is ENHRY, CDR2 SYGVKD, per germline. The CDR3 spans 14 residues. In DNA, the CDR3 is TGTGCCATCACCCCGGACAGGGCCCAAGAGACCCAGTACTTC. Translated, it gives CAITPDRAQETQYF.

This clone came up a few times. The chain couples TRBV5-1 to TRBJ2-7, with 7 bases lining up with TRBD2. The CDR3 totals 15 residues. The V gene's germline CDR1 is SGHRS and CDR2 YFSETQ. V lost 0 bases to trimming and J lost 1 base; unmatched junction nucleotides: 4. Here the CDR3 DNA reads TGCGCCAGCAGCTTGGGGAGGGACTATTCCTACGAGCAGTACTTC. Protein sequence: CASSLGRDYSYEQYF.

V and J are TRBV27 and TRBJ2-1, with a possible D match to TRBD2 (6 bases). Germline CDR1 MNHEY, CDR2 SMNVEV (reference sequence). Trimming removed 4 bases at V and 6 bases at J, with 10 bases between. This CDR3 has 13 residues. The CDR3 DNA reads TGTGCCAGCAGTTGGGGGAGGCGCAATGAGCAGTTCTTC. Translated, it gives CASSWGRRNEQFF.

V usage is TRBV4-2 and J usage is TRBJ1-5, with 10 nucleotides matching TRBD1. V was pared by 2 bases and J by 3 bases, with 10 bases of the junction left unmatched. This CDR3 has 18 residues. The germline V gene has CDR1 LGHNA and CDR2 YNFKEQ. CDR3 DNA: TGTGCCAGCAGCCAATTCTGGGGGACAGGGGCCGTCAATCAGCCCCAGCATTTT. Translation gives CASSQFWGTGAVNQPQHF.

The genes are TRBV7-9 and TRBJ2-7; the D is unclear. V was trimmed by 1 base and J by 5 bases, leaving 6 bases between them. CDR3 length equals 12 residues. Germline-derived CDR1 and CDR2 are SEHNR and FQNEAQ (reference sequence). The CDR3 nucleotides read TGTGCCAGCAGCTTAGGAGTAGACGAGCAGTACTTC. Amino acids: CASSLGVDEQYF. The variable domain in full, completed from reference TRBV7-9 and TRBJ2-7, reads DTGVSQNPRHKITKRGQNVTFRCDPISEHNRLYWYRQTLGQGPEFLTYFQNEAQLEKSRLLSDRFSAERPKGSFSTLEIQRTEQGDSAMYLCASSLGVDEQYFGPGTRLTVT.

This rearrangement joins TRBV18 to TRBJ2-1; 7 nucleotides match TRBD1. V shed 1 base and J 8 bases; nucleotides not matched to a gene: 11. The CDR3 extends over 16 amino acids. Germline CDR1 and CDR2: KGHSH and LQKENI. The CDR3 region is CASSPLWDSGVHEQFF. As DNA, the CDR3 is TGTGCCAGCTCACCACTCTGGGACAGCGGAGTGCATGAGCAGTTCTTC.

This clone was counted once. This chain connects TRBV25-1 to TRBJ1-2; a weak D match, TRBD1 (5 bases). Germline CDR1 MGHDK, CDR2 SYGVNS. V shed 7 bases and J shed 8 bases, with 11 bases lying between them. This CDR3 spans 11 amino acids. CDR3 in amino acids: CASTMGLGYTF. The CDR3 DNA reads TGTGCCAGCACTATGGGGCTAGGCTACACCTTC.

The chain uses TRBV5-6 and TRBJ2-7; 12 nucleotides match TRBD2. V lost 3 bases, J lost 11 bases, and 9 bases stayed unmatched. The CDR3 has 14 residues. The germline V gene has CDR1 SGHDT and CDR2 YYEEEE. The CDR3 coding sequence is TGTGCCAGCAGCTGGCGGACTAGCGGGATTATGGAGTACTTC. Amino acids: CASSWRTSGIMEYF. The full variable domain, in which reference TRBV5-6 and TRBJ2-7 provide the parts outside the CDR3, is DAGVTQSPTHLIKTRGQQVTLRCSPKSGHDTVSWYQQALGQGPQFIFQYYEEEERQRGNFPDRFSGHQFPNYSSELNVNALLLGDSALYLCASSWRTSGIMEYFGPGTRLTVT.

The rearrangement uses TRBV2 and TRBJ2-1, with TRBD2 matching 10 bases. This CDR3 region has 14 residues. Germline V lookup: CDR1 SNHLY, CDR2 FYNNEI. With V trimmed by 5 bases and J by 3 bases, 1 base remained unmatched. This chain's CDR3 is CASSWTSGYNEQFF. CDR3 bases: TGTGCCAGCAGTTGGACTAGCGGCTACAATGAGCAGTTCTTC.

The chain uses TRBV19 and TRBJ2-3; 8 positions agree with TRBD2. V was clipped by 5 bases and J by 2 bases; unmatched bases: 6. CDR1 is LNHDA, CDR2 SQIVND, per germline (reference sequence). The CDR3 loop spans 15 amino acids. The CDR3 nucleotides read TGTGCCAGTAGTTCTACTAGCGGATTCACAGATACGCAGTATTTT. Protein product: CASSSTSGFTDTQYF.

The chain joins TRBV14 to TRBJ2-1; 16 positions agree with TRBD2. This CDR3 is 17 amino acids long. J lost 5 bases, V lost 2 bases, and 3 bases had no gene match. Germline loops: CDR1 SGHDN, CDR2 FVKESK. The chain's CDR3 is CASSQRGLAGGDNEQFF. The CDR3 DNA sequence: TGTGCCAGCAGCCAAAGGGGACTAGCGGGAGGGGACAATGAGCAGTTCTTC.

This rearrangement joins TRBV4-1 to TRBJ1-1; D not certain. V was cut by 6 bases and J by 1 base, with 9 bases left in between. The CDR3 totals 13 residues. Germline V CDR1 and CDR2: MGHRA, YSYEKL. The CDR3 region has the DNA TGCGCCAGCAGGCGTCGGGGGAACACTGAAGCTTTCTTT. Translation: CASRRRGNTEAFF.